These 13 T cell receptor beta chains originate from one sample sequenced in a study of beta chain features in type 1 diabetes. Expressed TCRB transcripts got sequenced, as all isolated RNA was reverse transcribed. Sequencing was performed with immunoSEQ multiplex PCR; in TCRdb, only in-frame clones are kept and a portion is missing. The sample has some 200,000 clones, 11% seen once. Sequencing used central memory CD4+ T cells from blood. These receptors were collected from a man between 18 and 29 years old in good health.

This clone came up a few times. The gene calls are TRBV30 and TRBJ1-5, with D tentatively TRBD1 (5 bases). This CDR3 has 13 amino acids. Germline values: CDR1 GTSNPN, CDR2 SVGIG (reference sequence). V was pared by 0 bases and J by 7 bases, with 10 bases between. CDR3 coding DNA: TGTGCCTGGAGTGTACAGGTTGGGCAGCCCCAGCATTTT. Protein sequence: CAWSVQVGQPQHF.

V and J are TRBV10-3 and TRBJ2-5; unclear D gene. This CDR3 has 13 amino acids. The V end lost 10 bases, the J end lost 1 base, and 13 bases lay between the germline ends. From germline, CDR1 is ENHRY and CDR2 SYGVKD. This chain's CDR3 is CASLGAFQETQYF. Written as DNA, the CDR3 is TGTGCCAGCCTCGGCGCCTTCCAAGAGACCCAGTACTTC.

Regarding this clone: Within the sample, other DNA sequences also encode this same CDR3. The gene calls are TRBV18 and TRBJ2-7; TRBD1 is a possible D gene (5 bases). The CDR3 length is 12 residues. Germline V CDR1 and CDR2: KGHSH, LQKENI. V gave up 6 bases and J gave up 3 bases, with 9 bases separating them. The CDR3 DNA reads TGTGCCAGCTCTCGTGACAGCTACGAGCAGTACTTC. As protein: CASSRDSYEQYF. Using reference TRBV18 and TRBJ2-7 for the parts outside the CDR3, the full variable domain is NAGVMQNPRHLVRRRGQEARLRCSPMKGHSHVYWYRQLPEEGLKFMVYLQKENIIDESGMPKERFSAEFPKEGPSILRIQQVVRGDSAAYFCASSRDSYEQYFGPGTRLTVT.

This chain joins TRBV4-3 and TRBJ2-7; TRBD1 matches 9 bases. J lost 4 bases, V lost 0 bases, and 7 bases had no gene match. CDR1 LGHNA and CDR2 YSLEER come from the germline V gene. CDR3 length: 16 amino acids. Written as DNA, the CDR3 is TGCGCCAGCAGCCAAGACCGAGGACAGGGGTGGTACGAGCAGTACTTC. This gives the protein CASSQDRGQGWYEQYF.

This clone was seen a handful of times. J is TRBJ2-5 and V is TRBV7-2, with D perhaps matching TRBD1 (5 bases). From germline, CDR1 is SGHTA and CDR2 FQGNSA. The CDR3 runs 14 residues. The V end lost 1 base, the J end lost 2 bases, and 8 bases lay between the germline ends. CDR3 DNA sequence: TGTGCCAGCAGCTTAGTCCAGGGTCAAGAGACCCAGTACTTC. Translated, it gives CASSLVQGQETQYF.

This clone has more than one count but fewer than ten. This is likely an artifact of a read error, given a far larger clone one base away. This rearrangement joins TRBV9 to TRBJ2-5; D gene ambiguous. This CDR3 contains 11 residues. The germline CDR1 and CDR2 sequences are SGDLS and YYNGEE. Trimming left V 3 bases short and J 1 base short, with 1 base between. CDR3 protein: CASSAQETQYF. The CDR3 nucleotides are TGTGCCAGCAGCGCCCAAGAGACCCAGTACTTC.

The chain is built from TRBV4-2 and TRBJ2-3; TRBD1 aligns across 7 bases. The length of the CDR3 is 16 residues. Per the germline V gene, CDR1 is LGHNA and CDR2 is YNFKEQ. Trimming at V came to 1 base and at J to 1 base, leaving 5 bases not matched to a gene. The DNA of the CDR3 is TGTGCCAGCAGCCAAGTTAGACAGGGCGGCACAGATACGCAGTATTTT. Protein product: CASSQVRQGGTDTQYF.

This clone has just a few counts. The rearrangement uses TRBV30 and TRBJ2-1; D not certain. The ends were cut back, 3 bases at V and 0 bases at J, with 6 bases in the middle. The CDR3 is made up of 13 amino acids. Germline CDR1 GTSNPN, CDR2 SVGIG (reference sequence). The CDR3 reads CAWSASSYNEQFF. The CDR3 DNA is TGTGCCTGGAGCGCTAGCTCCTACAATGAGCAGTTCTTC.

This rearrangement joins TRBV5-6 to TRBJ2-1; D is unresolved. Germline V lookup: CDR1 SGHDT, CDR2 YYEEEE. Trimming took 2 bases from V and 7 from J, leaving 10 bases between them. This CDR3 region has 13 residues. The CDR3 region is CASSFSRSNEQFF. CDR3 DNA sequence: TGTGCCAGCAGCTTTTCCAGAAGTAATGAGCAGTTCTTC.

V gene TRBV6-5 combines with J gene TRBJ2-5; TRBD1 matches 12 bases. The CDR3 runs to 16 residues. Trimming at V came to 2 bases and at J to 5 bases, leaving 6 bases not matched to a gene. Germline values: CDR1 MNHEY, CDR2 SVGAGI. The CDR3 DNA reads TGTGCCAGCAGTTACGCAGGGACAGGGGGCGGGGAGACCCAGTACTTC. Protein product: CASSYAGTGGGETQYF.

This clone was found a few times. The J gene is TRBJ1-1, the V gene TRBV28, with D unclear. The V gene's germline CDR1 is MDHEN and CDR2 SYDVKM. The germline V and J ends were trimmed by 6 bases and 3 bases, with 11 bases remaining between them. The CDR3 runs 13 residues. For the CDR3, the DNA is TGTGCCAGCAGAGTATCAGGTTACACTGAAGCTTTCTTT. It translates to CASRVSGYTEAFF.

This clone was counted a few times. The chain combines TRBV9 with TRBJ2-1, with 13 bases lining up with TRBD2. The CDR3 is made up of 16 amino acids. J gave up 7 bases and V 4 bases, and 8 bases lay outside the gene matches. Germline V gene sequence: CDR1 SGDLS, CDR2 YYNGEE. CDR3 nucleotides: TGTGCCAGCAGCAGGACCGGGACTAGCGGGGTGAATGAGCAGTTCTTC. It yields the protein CASSRTGTSGVNEQFF.

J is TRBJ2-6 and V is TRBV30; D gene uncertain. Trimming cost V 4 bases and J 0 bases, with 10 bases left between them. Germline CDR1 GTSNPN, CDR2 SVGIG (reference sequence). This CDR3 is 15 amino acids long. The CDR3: CAWKTANSGANVLTF. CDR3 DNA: TGTGCCTGGAAGACGGCGAACTCTGGGGCCAACGTCCTGACTTTC.